This T cell receptor (beta chain) was captured by sequencing in a study of blood T cell repertoires in COVID-19. Study-level information: Samples came from the United States, Italy and Spain, spanning acute and convalescent COVID-19. PBMCs, B-cell-depleted T cells, or T cells provided the cDNA or gDNA that made up the material.

As originally analysed: Amplified reference gene primers provided the basis for estimating nucleated cell counts. TCRdb's table, derived via immunoSEQ multiplex PCR, lists solely in-frame clones and lacks some. D and trimming were read from the DNA, whereas the V and J calls and clone size are those reported in that table. The repertoire consists of approximately 94,000 clones, with about nine tenths occurring once and the leading ten covering 3% to 4%. This CDR3 region has 17 residues. The ends were cut back, 7 bases at V and 0 bases at J, with 22 bases in the middle. Germline V gene lookup returns CDR1 LGHNT and CDR2 FRNRAP.

Sequencing was performed on peripheral blood. This chain joins TRBV12-5 and TRBJ2-7; the D gene is possibly TRBD2 (6 bases). This TCR came from a woman in her 50s in a cohort sampled during active COVID-19. CDR3 loop: CASALQDERAFSYEQYF. The CDR3 nucleotides are TGTGCTAGTGCCCTTCAAGATGAGCGGGCCTTCTCCTACGAGCAGTACTTC.